The next 13 T cell receptor beta chains were all read from a single sample in a study of T cell repertoires in cytomegalovirus infection. Using its own MiXCR run on the reads, TCRdb lists one record per CDR3 protein. The top ten hold about an eighth of the sample, which has 650,000 to 850,000 distinct CDR3 sequences, almost 30% seen once. Their specific antigens are unknown. This material consisted of cultured CD8+ T cells from PBMCs, taken from culture after CMV antigen stimulation. The receptors were gathered from a human donor in good health (CMV status not recorded). Some clones in this sample may be carry-over from other donors' samples.

The V gene is TRBV19, the J gene TRBJ1-5; 8 bases are shared with TRBD1. The CDR3 covers 15 residues. CDR1 is LNHDA, CDR2 SQIVND, per germline (reference sequence). V lost 5 bases to trimming and J lost 6 bases; unmatched junction nucleotides: 9. DNA of the CDR3: TGTGCCAGTAGTCCAAAACTCCAGGGGGCTCAGCCCCAGCATTTT. Protein: CASSPKLQGAQPQHF.

This clonotype was counted between two and nine times. V usage is TRBV20-1 and J usage is TRBJ1-2; TRBD1 agrees at 12 bases. Germline CDR1 and CDR2: DFQATT and SNEGSKA (reference sequence). Losses at the gene ends were 5 bases for V and 6 bases for J; bases not matched to a gene: 7. This CDR3 has 14 amino acids. The CDR3 nucleotides are TGCAGTGCTCTTGAAAGGGACAGGGGGCATGGCTACACCTTC. It is translated as CSALERDRGHGYTF.

The table lists this clonotype with a few counts. This chain uses TRBV7-9 with TRBJ2-2; D remains unclear. Germline lookup yields CDR1 SEHNR and CDR2 FQNEAQ (reference sequence). The CDR3 runs to 14 residues. V lost 1 base to trimming and J lost 6 bases, with 9 bases between them. The CDR3 region has the DNA TGTGCCAGCAGCTTAGATCGTGGGGCCGGGGAGCTGTTTTTT. Amino acids: CASSLDRGAGELFF. The variable domain in full, completed from reference TRBV7-9 and TRBJ2-2, reads DTGVSQNPRHKITKRGQNVTFRCDPISEHNRLYWYRQTLGQGPEFLTYFQNEAQLEKSRLLSDRFSAERPKGSFSTLEIQRTEQGDSAMYLCASSLDRGAGELFFGEGSRLTVL.

This chain joins TRBV7-8 and TRBJ1-2; tentatively, D is TRBD1 (5 bases). The CDR3 has 13 residues. CDR1 SGHVS and CDR2 FQNEAQ come from the germline V gene. V was trimmed by 1 base and J by 8 bases, leaving 11 bases between them. The CDR3 sequence: CASSLVGEDGYTF. For the CDR3, the DNA is TGTGCCAGCAGCTTAGTAGGGGAAGACGGCTACACCTTC.

In this sample, this clonotype turned up many times. V is TRBV15 and J is TRBJ1-2, with a possible D match to TRBD1 (5 bases). Germline CDR1 LNHNV, CDR2 YYDKDF (reference sequence). The CDR3 totals 15 residues. With 0 bases removed from V and 4 bases from J, the gap between germline ends came to 12 bases. The CDR3 region is CATSRDLGQGYGYTF. CDR3 nucleotide sequence: TGTGCCACCAGCAGAGATCTAGGGCAGGGCTATGGCTACACCTTC.

This clonotype was seen at least ten times. V is TRBV6-1 and J is TRBJ2-1; D is possibly TRBD2 (7 bases). The V gene's germline CDR1 is MNHNS and CDR2 SASEGT. The CDR3 is made up of 14 amino acids. Trimming removed 6 bases from V and 7 bases from J, with 16 bases in between. CDR3 nucleotides: TGTGCCAGCAGCTGGGGGGGCAGAGGGAATGAGCAGTTCTTC. Its protein product is CASSWGGRGNEQFF.

This clonotype was counted at least ten times. The chain is built from TRBV7-2 and TRBJ2-1, with 13 bases that match TRBD2. The V and J ends lost 9 bases and 4 bases, in that order; junction bases with no gene match: 12. Germline loops: CDR1 SGHTA, CDR2 FQGNSA. The CDR3 covers 17 residues. The CDR3 region is CASSGLAGPSVYNEQFF. In DNA, the CDR3 is TGTGCCAGTTCGGGACTAGCGGGGCCATCCGTATACAATGAGCAGTTCTTC.

This clonotype was counted a few times. The chain combines TRBV4-3 with TRBJ1-4; TRBD1 matches 8 bases. V shed 3 bases and J 11 bases; nucleotides not matched to a gene: 2. The CDR3 runs 12 residues. Per the germline V gene, CDR1 is LGHNA and CDR2 is YSLEER. The CDR3 loop is CASSQDRAKLFF. CDR3 sequence (DNA): TGCGCCAGCAGCCAGGACAGGGCTAAACTGTTTTTT.

The rearrangement joins TRBV7-9 to TRBJ2-7, with D possibly matching TRBD2 (6 bases). There are 13 residues in the CDR3. Germline assignment: CDR1 SEHNR and CDR2 FQNEAQ (reference sequence). Trimming took 5 bases from V and 7 from J, leaving 15 bases between them. The CDR3 region has the DNA TGTGCCAGCAGCCCGGGAGCTGTGGGGGAGCAGTACTTC. It is translated as CASSPGAVGEQYF. Together with reference TRBV7-9 and TRBJ2-7, the CDR3 gives the full variable domain: DTGVSQNPRHKITKRGQNVTFRCDPISEHNRLYWYRQTLGQGPEFLTYFQNEAQLEKSRLLSDRFSAERPKGSFSTLEIQRTEQGDSAMYLCASSPGAVGEQYFGPGTRLTVT.

This clonotype was counted at least ten times. The rearrangement uses TRBV7-8 and TRBJ1-1; D not certain. This CDR3 contains 15 residues. The V gene lost 5 bases and the J gene lost 0 bases, with 13 bases spanning the gap. Germline V CDR1 and CDR2: SGHVS, FQNEAQ. CDR3 sequence reads: CASSPRRALNTEAFF. In DNA form, the CDR3 reads TGTGCCAGCAGCCCAAGGAGGGCCTTGAACACTGAAGCTTTCTTT.

This chain uses TRBV6-1 with TRBJ2-6; D not resolved. This CDR3 is built from 14 residues. The germline V and J ends were trimmed by 9 bases and 1 base, with 10 bases remaining between them. Germline V gives CDR1 MNHNS, CDR2 SASEGT. The CDR3 reads CASQTRSGANVLTF. Here the CDR3 DNA reads TGTGCCAGTCAGACGAGGTCTGGGGCCAACGTCCTGACTTTC.

This clonotype turned up a few times. The V call is TRBV28, the J call TRBJ2-7; 7 bases fit TRBD1. Germline loops: CDR1 MDHEN, CDR2 SYDVKM. The CDR3 covers 16 residues. With V trimmed by 5 bases and J by 2 bases, 12 bases remained unmatched. This CDR3 is CASSVPATGSAYEQYV. DNA of the CDR3: TGTGCCAGCAGTGTCCCCGCGACAGGGTCCGCCTACGAGCAGTACGTC.

The table lists this clonotype with a few counts. Since a much larger clone is just one base distant, this may be a read error. The chain links TRBV12-3 or TRBV12-4 to TRBJ2-2, with D uncertain. There are 13 residues in the CDR3. Trimming stripped 3 bases from V and 0 bases from J, with 2 bases between. DNA of the CDR3: TGTGCCAGCAGTTTCACGAACACCGGGGAGCTGTTTTTT. Its protein product is CASSFTNTGELFF.